The 23 T cell receptor beta chains below all came from one sample that was sequenced in a study of blood T cell repertoires in COVID-19. Some clones are missing from TCRdb's copy, which holds only in-frame ones; the method was immunoSEQ multiplex PCR. Of about 260,000 clones in the sample, roughly 86% were seen once. The sample comprised peripheral blood. The receptors were gathered from a man aged 35 to 55 who had recovered from COVID-19.

This clone was counted a single time. This same CDR3 is encoded by further DNA sequences in the sample. This chain links TRBV5-6 with TRBJ2-7; D gene ambiguous. This CDR3 region has 13 residues. Germline lookup yields CDR1 SGHDT and CDR2 YYEEEE. Trimming took 0 bases from V and 3 from J, leaving 7 bases between them. The CDR3 is CASSLGAGYEQYF. CDR3 DNA: TGTGCCAGCAGCTTGGGCGCCGGCTACGAGCAGTACTTC.

This chain links TRBV4-3 with TRBJ1-6; D uncertain. CDR1 is LGHNA and CDR2 is YSLEER in the germline V gene. V was shortened by 0 bases and J by 7 bases, with 13 bases between the two germline ends. CDR3 length: 16 residues. CDR3 DNA sequence: TGCGCCAGCAGCCAAGATCCCGGATCGGGGAATTCACCCCTCCACTTT. Translated, it gives CASSQDPGSGNSPLHF.

V and J are TRBV9 and TRBJ1-1; D is ambiguous. The CDR3 contains 13 residues. Germline CDR1 and CDR2: SGDLS and YYNGEE. Between the trimmed V and J ends, which lost 4 bases and 1 base, there was a span of 8 bases. The DNA for the CDR3 is TGTGCCAGCAGCCTTTTGGCGAACACTGAAGCTTTCTTT. Amino acid sequence: CASSLLANTEAFF.

CDR3 bases: TGTGCCAGTAGTAGGGGACTAGCGGATCAAGAGACCCAGTACTTC. Translation gives CASSRGLADQETQYF. This rearrangement joins TRBV19 to TRBJ2-5; TRBD2 agrees at 11 bases. CDR3 size: 15 residues. Germline V gene lookup returns CDR1 LNHDA and CDR2 SQIVND (reference sequence). V was clipped by 4 bases and J by 2 bases; unmatched bases: 3.

CDR3 loop: CASSVGLTSNYGYTF. CDR3 nucleotides: TGTGCCAGCAGCGTGGGACTCACTTCTAACTATGGCTACACCTTC. The chain is built from TRBV9 and TRBJ1-2, with D possibly TRBD1 on 5 matching bases. Trimming cost V 2 bases and J 0 bases, with 11 bases left between them. This CDR3 has 15 amino acids. CDR1 and CDR2 from the germline V gene are SGDLS and YYNGEE.

This clone was picked up one time. The chain has TRBV6-2 or TRBV6-3 and TRBJ2-3, with TRBD2 matching 7 bases. This CDR3 comprises 13 residues. With 5 bases clipped from V and 6 bases from J, the junction kept 5 bases outside the gene matches. CDR1 and CDR2 from the germline V gene are MNHEY and SVGEGT. CDR3 sequence (DNA): TGTGCCAGCAGTCGGACTAGAGTGGATACGCAGTATTTT. Translation gives CASSRTRVDTQYF.

This clone came up a few times. The V gene is TRBV7-3, the J gene TRBJ2-7; 14 bases align to TRBD2. V gave up 6 bases and J gave up 5 bases; unmatched junction bases: 6. Germline CDR1 SGHTA, CDR2 FQGTGA. The length of the CDR3 is 15 residues. The CDR3 reads CASSLLGLAGDEQYF. CDR3 DNA: TGTGCCAGCAGTTTATTGGGACTAGCGGGAGACGAGCAGTACTTC.

The chain links TRBV20-1 to TRBJ2-5; D is perhaps TRBD2 (5 bases). This CDR3 spans 11 amino acids. V lost 4 bases, J lost 7 bases, and 10 bases lay in between. Germline values: CDR1 DFQATT, CDR2 SNEGSKA (reference sequence). CDR3 amino acids: CSAIFEGTQYF. In nucleotides, the CDR3 is TGCAGTGCTATTTTCGAGGGGACCCAGTACTTC.

This clone appeared a few times. The rearrangement links TRBV11-2 to TRBJ2-2; D is perhaps TRBD2 (6 bases). Trimming left V 5 bases short and J 3 bases short, with 13 bases between. CDR3 length equals 15 residues. In germline, CDR1 is SGHAT, CDR2 FQNNGV. The CDR3 loop reads CASSPGTLYTGELFF. CDR3 DNA: TGTGCCAGCAGCCCCGGGACTTTATACACCGGGGAGCTGTTTTTT.

V gene TRBV3-1 (or the pseudogene TRBV3-2) combines with J gene TRBJ2-1, with TRBD2 matching 11 bases. V lost 4 bases to trimming and J lost 2 bases; unmatched junction nucleotides: 13. This CDR3 has 19 residues. Germline-derived CDR1 and CDR2 are LGHDT and YNNKEL (reference sequence). CDR3 coding DNA: TGTGCCAGCAGCCCCCCCACTAGCGGGGGCCCCCTTACCTACAATGAGCAGTTCTTC. Its translation is CASSPPTSGGPLTYNEQFF.

J is TRBJ2-4 and V is TRBV20-1, with D possibly being TRBD2 (5 bases). Trimming cost V 3 bases and J 1 base, with 10 bases left between them. Germline loops: CDR1 DFQATT, CDR2 SNEGSKA (reference sequence). The CDR3 has 14 amino acids. In DNA, the CDR3 is TGCAGTGCTAGTGGGAGAGGGGCCAAAAACATTCAGTACTTC. It encodes CSASGRGAKNIQYF.

The chain recombines TRBV7-5 with TRBJ2-7; the table gives TRBD1 as D, unverified against the DNA. TRBV7-5 counts as a pseudogene. The CDR3 is 14 residues long. The CDR3 reads CARSLGRDRDEQYF. The CDR3 DNA follows: TGTGCCAGAAGCTTAGGTCGGGACAGGGACGAGCAGTACTTC.

This clone was seen many times. This sequence joins TRBV7-9 and TRBJ1-4, with D hard to call. Between the trimmed V and J ends, which lost 3 bases and 7 bases, there was a span of 18 bases. There are 16 residues in the CDR3. CDR1 and CDR2 from the germline V gene are SEHNR and FQNEAQ (reference sequence). CDR3 nucleotide sequence: TGTGCCAGCAGCTTCTCGAGGACGGGAAAAGCTGAAAAACTGTTTTTT. It translates to CASSFSRTGKAEKLFF.

The chain joins TRBV4-1 to TRBJ2-1, with 8 nucleotides matching TRBD2. The CDR3 totals 17 residues. Germline V gene data show CDR1 as MGHRA and CDR2 as YSYEKL. V lost 0 bases, J lost 0 bases, and 4 bases stayed unmatched. The CDR3 DNA reads TGCGCCAGCAGCCAAGATTTGCTAGCGGGCTCCTACAATGAGCAGTTCTTC. Protein sequence: CASSQDLLAGSYNEQFF.

The V call is TRBV5-4, the J call TRBJ2-7; 10 nucleotides align to TRBD2. Germline V CDR1 and CDR2: SGHNT, YYREEE (reference sequence). The CDR3 length is 15 residues. The V gene end was trimmed by 4 bases and the J gene end by 2 bases; junction bases not matched to a gene: 6. CDR3 sequence: CASSPRTSGPYEQYF. The DNA of the CDR3 is TGTGCCAGCAGCCCAAGGACTAGCGGTCCCTACGAGCAGTACTTC.

The gene calls are TRBV7-7 and TRBJ2-5, with 8 bases identical to TRBD1. CDR3 size: 16 residues. The germline gives CDR1 SSHAT, CDR2 FNYEAQ (reference sequence). The trim removed 5 bases at V and 5 bases at J, leaving 13 bases unmatched. CDR3 coding DNA: TGTGCCAGCAGCCCGTTGGGCAGGGGGCTGGGGGAGACCCAGTACTTC. It translates to CASSPLGRGLGETQYF.

Turning to this clone: One end of the junction fails to match germline, which may point to a read error. The rearrangement uses TRBV15 and TRBJ1-1; D unclear. Germline CDR1 and CDR2: LNHNV and YYDKDF (reference sequence). The CDR3 has 13 amino acids. This chain's CDR3 is CATSRDTGTEAFF. The CDR3 coding sequence is TGTGCCACCAGCCGAGACACGGGGACTGAAGCTTTCTTT.

V is TRBV20-1 and J is TRBJ1-2; D is unresolved. Deletions cut 3 bases from V and 2 bases from J, with 7 bases between. The CDR3 is made up of 12 amino acids. Per the germline V gene, CDR1 is DFQATT and CDR2 is SNEGSKA (reference sequence). Here the CDR3 reads CSASTGNYGYTF. CDR3 bases: TGCAGTGCTAGTACGGGGAACTATGGCTACACCTTC.

The chain links TRBV2 to TRBJ2-7; 7 bases match TRBD2. Germline trimming cut 10 bases from V and 2 bases from J; bases unmatched to any gene: 11. Germline V gene data show CDR1 as SNHLY and CDR2 as FYNNEI. The CDR3 length is 14 residues. Here the CDR3 reads CATREGTYPYEQYF. CDR3 coding DNA: TGTGCCACCAGGGAGGGGACTTATCCCTACGAGCAGTACTTC.

J is TRBJ2-7 and V is TRBV7-2, with 7 bases aligning to TRBD1. CDR3 size: 16 residues. Germline V gene sequence: CDR1 SGHTA, CDR2 FQGNSA. With 5 bases clipped from V and 3 bases from J, the junction kept 13 bases outside the gene matches. The CDR3 here is CASSPQGQRGVYEQYF. CDR3 in DNA: TGTGCCAGCAGCCCACAGGGACAGCGAGGAGTCTACGAGCAGTACTTC.

This rearrangement joins TRBV4-2 to TRBJ2-3; D unresolved. Germline-derived CDR1 and CDR2 are LGHNA and YNFKEQ. This CDR3 comprises 11 residues. The germline V and J ends were trimmed by 6 bases and 4 bases, with 5 bases remaining between them. The CDR3 protein is CASSYSDTQYF. The CDR3 nucleotides read TGTGCCAGCAGTTATTCAGATACGCAGTATTTT.

This clone was found once. The chain links TRBV7-2 to TRBJ1-6; a weak D match, TRBD1 (6 bases). From germline, CDR1 is SGHTA and CDR2 FQGNSA. V lost 4 bases and J lost 0, with 13 bases in between. This CDR3 comprises 17 residues. The CDR3 DNA is TGTGCCAGCAGCTCAAGACAGGAGAGCTCCTATAATTCACCCCTCCACTTT. Protein: CASSSRQESSYNSPLHF.

This chain joins TRBV29-1 and TRBJ2-5; 9 bases are a match to TRBD1. V was clipped by 6 bases and J by 5 bases; unmatched bases: 7. Germline CDR1 SQVTM, CDR2 ANQGSEA. The CDR3 spans 13 residues. As DNA, the CDR3 is TGCAGCGTCGATAGGACAGGGGTGGAGACCCAGTACTTC. Its protein is CSVDRTGVETQYF.